The entry below describes one TCR beta chain. This entry comes from a study of control samples from healthy donors and cancer patients. The germline CDR1 and CDR2 sequences are MGHRA and YSYEKL. Deletions cut 4 bases from V and 0 bases from J, with 13 bases between. The CDR3 runs 16 residues. The method was immunoSEQ multiplex PCR; TCRdb's version includes in-frame clones alone and lacks a portion of them. Of about 190,000 clones in the sample, about 90% were seen once. The genes are TRBV4-1 and TRBJ2-1, with D maybe TRBD2 (5 bases). The sequence was collected from a man aged 25-45 years in good health. Sequenced sample: blood. CDR3 coding DNA: TGCGCCAGCAGCCTCACGGGAAGAAGCTCCTACAATGAGCAGTTCTTC. Its protein is CASSLTGRSSYNEQFF.